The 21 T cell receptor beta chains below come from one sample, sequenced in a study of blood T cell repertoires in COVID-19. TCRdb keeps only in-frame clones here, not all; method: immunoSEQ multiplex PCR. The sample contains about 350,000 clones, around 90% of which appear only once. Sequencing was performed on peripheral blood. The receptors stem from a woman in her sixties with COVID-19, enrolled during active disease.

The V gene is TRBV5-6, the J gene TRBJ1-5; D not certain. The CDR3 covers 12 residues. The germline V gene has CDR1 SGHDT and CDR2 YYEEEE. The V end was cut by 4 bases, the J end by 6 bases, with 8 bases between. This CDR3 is CASSLASQPQHF. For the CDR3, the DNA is TGTGCCAGCAGCCTTGCTAGTCAGCCCCAGCATTTT.

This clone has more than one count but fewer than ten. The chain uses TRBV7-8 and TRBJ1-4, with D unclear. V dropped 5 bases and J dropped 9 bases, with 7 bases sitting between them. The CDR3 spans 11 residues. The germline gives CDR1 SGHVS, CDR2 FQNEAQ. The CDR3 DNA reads TGTGCCAGCAGCCAGAGCAAAAAACTGTTTTTT. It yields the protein CASSQSKKLFF.

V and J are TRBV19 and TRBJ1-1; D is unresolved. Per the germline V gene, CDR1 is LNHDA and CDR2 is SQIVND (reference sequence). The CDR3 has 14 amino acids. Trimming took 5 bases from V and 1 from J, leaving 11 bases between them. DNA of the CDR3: TGTGCCAGTAGTTTAGGCATGAGGAACACTGAAGCTTTCTTT. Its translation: CASSLGMRNTEAFF.

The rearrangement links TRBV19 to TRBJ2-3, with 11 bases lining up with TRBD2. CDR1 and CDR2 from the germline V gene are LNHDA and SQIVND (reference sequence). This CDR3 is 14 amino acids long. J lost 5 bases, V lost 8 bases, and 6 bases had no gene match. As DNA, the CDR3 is TGTGCCAGTTGCTTAGCGGGGGGGCGAGATACGCAGTATTTT. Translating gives CASCLAGGRDTQYF.

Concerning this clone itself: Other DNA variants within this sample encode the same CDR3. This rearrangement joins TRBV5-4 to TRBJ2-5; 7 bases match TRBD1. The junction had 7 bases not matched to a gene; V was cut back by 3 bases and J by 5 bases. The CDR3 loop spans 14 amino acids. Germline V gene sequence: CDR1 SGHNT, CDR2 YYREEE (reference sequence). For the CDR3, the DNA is TGTGCCAGCAGCTCCAGGACAGGAAGGGAGACCCAGTACTTC. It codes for CASSSRTGRETQYF.

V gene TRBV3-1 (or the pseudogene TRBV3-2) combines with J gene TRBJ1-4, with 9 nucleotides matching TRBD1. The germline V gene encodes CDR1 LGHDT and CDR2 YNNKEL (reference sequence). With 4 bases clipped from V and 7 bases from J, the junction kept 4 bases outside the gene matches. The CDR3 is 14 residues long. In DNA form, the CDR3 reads TGTGCCAGCAGCCGCACAGGGGGCAGTGAAAAACTGTTTTTT. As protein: CASSRTGGSEKLFF.

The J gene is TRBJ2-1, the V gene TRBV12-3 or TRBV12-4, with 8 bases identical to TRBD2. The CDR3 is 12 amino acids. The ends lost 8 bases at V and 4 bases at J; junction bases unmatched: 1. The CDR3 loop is CASRGGYNEQFF. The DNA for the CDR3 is TGTGCCAGCCGGGGGGGGTACAATGAGCAGTTCTTC.

CDR3 DNA sequence: TGCAGCGTCCGGACAGGGGGCGGCAATCAGCCCCAGCATTTT. Residues: CSVRTGGGNQPQHF. The V gene is TRBV29-1, the J gene TRBJ1-5, with TRBD1 matching over 11 bases. The CDR3 sequence is 14 residues long. With 6 bases clipped from V and 2 bases from J, the junction kept 3 bases outside the gene matches. CDR1 is SQVTM and CDR2 is ANQGSEA in the germline V gene.

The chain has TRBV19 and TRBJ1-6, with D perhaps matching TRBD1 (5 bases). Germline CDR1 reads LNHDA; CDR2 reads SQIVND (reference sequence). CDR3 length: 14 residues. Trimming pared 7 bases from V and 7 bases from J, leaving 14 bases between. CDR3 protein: CASKGQTENSPLHF. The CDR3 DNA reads TGTGCCAGTAAGGGGCAGACGGAGAATTCACCCCTCCACTTT.

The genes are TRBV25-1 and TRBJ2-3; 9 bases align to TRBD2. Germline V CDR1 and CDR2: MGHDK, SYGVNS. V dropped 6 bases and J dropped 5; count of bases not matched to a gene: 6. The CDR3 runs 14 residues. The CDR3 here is CASRRGGAVDTQYF. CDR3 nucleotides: TGTGCCAGCAGACGCGGGGGGGCCGTAGATACGCAGTATTTT.

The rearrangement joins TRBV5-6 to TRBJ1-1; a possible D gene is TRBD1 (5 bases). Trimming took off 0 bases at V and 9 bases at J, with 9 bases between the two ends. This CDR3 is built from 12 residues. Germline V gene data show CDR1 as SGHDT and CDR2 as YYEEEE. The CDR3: CASSLDRGKAFF. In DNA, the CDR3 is TGTGCCAGCAGCTTGGATCGGGGGAAAGCTTTCTTT.

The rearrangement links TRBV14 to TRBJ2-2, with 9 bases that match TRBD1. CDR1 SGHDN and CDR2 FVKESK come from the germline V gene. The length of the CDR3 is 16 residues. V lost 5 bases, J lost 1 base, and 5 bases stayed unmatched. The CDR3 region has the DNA TGTGCCAGCAGCTGGACAGGGGTTCTGAACACCGGGGAGCTGTTTTTT. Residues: CASSWTGVLNTGELFF.

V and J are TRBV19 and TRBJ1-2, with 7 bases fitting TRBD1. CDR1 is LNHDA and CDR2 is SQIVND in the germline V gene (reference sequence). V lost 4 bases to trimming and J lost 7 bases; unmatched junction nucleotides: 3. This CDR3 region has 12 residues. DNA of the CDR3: TGTGCCAGTAGTAAAAGACAGGGTGGCTACACCTTC. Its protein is CASSKRQGGYTF. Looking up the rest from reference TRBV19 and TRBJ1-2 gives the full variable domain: DGGITQSPKYLFRKEGQNVTLSCEQNLNHDAMYWYRQDPGQGLRLIYYSQIVNDFQKGDIAEGYSVSREKKESFPLTVTSAQKNPTAFYLCASSKRQGGYTFGSGTRLTVV.

CDR3 DNA: TGTGCCAGCAGCATTGCGACAGGGCAGGGTGAAAAACTGTTTTTT. Its protein product is CASSIATGQGEKLFF. The V gene is TRBV21-1, the J gene TRBJ1-4; the D call TRBD1 from the table was never checked on the DNA. TRBV21-1 is marked as a pseudogene. CDR3 size: 15 residues.

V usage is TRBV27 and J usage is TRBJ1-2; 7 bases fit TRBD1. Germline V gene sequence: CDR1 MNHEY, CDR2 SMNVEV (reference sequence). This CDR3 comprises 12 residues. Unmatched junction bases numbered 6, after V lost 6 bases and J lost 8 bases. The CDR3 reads CASREGAAGYTF. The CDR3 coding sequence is TGTGCCAGCAGAGAGGGGGCGGCCGGCTACACCTTC.

The CDR3 DNA is TGTGCCAGCAGCCCAGCGGACGGGGGGCTGGAGACCCAGTACTTC. Translating gives CASSPADGGLETQYF. The chain joins TRBV4-2 to TRBJ2-5; D might be TRBD2 (7 bases). The germline V gene has CDR1 LGHNA and CDR2 YNFKEQ. The CDR3 spans 15 residues. Trimming removed 4 bases at V and 5 bases at J, with 17 bases between.

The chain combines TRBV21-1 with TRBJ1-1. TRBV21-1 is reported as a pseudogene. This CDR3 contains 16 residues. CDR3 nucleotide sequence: TGTGCCAGCAACAAGGGTACGGAGGGATTGTGCACTGAAGCTTTCTTT. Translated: CASNKGTEGLCTEAFF.

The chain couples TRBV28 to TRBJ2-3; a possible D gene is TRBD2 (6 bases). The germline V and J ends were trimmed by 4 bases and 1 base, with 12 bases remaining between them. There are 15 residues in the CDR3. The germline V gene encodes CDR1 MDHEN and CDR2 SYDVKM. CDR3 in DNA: TGTGCCAGCAGTTCCCTGGGCGGGGGCACAGATACGCAGTATTTT. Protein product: CASSSLGGGTDTQYF.

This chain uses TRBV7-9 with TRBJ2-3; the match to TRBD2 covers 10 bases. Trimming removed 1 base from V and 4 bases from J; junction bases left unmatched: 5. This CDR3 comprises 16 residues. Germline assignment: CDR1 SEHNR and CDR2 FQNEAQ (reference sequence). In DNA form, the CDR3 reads TGTGCCAGCAGCTTAGACAGCGGGGGGGCCTCAGATACGCAGTATTTT. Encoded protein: CASSLDSGGASDTQYF.

The CDR3 coding sequence is TGCGCCAGCAGCACGGGACAGGGAATAGAGCCCCAGCATTTT. Translating it yields CASSTGQGIEPQHF. This chain connects TRBV5-1 to TRBJ1-5; 9 nucleotides agree with TRBD1. Per the germline V gene, CDR1 is SGHRS and CDR2 is YFSETQ. The CDR3 runs to 14 residues. With 4 bases clipped from V and 8 bases from J, the junction kept 7 bases outside the gene matches.

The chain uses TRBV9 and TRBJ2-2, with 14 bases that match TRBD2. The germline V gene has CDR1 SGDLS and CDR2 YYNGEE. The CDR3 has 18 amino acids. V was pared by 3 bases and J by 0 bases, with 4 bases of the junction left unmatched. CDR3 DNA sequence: TGTGCCAGCAGCGCGGGACTAGCGGGGGTTTCGAACACCGGGGAGCTGTTTTTT. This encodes CASSAGLAGVSNTGELFF.